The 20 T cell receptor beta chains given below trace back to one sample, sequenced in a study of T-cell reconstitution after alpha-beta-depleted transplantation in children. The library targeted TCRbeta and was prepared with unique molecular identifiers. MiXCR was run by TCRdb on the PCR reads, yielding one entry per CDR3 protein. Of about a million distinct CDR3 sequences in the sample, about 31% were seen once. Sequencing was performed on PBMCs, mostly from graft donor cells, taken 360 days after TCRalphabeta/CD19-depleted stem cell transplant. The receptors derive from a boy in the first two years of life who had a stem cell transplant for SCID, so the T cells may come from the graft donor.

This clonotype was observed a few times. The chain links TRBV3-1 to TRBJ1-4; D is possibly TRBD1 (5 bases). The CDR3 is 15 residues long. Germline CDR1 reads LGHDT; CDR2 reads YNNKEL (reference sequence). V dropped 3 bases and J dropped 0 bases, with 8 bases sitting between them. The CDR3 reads CASSQRQPTNEKLFF. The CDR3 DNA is TGTGCCAGCAGCCAGAGACAGCCAACTAATGAAAAACTGTTTTTT.

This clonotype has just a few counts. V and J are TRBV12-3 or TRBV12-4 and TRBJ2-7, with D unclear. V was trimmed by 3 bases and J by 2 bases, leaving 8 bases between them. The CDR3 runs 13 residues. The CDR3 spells CASSLGWPYEQYF. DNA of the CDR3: TGTGCCAGCAGTTTGGGCTGGCCCTACGAGCAGTACTTC.

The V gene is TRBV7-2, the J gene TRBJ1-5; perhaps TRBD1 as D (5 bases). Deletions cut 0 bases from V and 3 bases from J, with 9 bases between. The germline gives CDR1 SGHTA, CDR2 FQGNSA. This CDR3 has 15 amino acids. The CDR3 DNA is TGTGCCAGCAGCTTAGCAGGGACTTACAATCAGCCCCAGCATTTT. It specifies CASSLAGTYNQPQHF.

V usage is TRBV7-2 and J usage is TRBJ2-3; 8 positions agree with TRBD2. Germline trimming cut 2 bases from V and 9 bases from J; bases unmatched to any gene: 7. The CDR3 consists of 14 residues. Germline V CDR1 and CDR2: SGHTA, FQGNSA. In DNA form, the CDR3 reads TGTGCCAGCAGCTTAAACGGGGGGGCCGGGACGCAGTATTTT. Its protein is CASSLNGGAGTQYF.

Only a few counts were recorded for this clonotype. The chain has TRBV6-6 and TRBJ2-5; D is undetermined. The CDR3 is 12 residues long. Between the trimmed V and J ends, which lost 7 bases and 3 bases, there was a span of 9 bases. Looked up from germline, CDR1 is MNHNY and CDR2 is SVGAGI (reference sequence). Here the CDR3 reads CASNDLKETQYF. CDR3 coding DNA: TGTGCCAGCAACGACCTAAAAGAGACCCAGTACTTC.

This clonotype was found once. The CDR3 here is CSGESGNLGETQYF. CDR3 in DNA: TGCAGCGGGGAGTCGGGCAACCTGGGGGAGACCCAGTACTTC. V usage is TRBV29-1 and J usage is TRBJ2-5, with a weak D call TRBD2 (5 bases). This CDR3 comprises 14 residues. The germline V gene has CDR1 SQVTM and CDR2 ANQGSEA. Trimming removed 7 bases from V and 5 bases from J, with 20 bases in between.

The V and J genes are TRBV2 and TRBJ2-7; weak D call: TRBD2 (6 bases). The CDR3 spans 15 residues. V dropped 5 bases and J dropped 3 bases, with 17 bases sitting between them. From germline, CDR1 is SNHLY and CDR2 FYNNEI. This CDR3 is CASSFTRDLNYEQYF. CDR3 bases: TGTGCCAGCAGTTTTACTCGGGACTTGAACTACGAGCAGTACTTC. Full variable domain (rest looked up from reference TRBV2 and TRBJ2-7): EPEVTQTPSHQVTQMGQEVILRCVPISNHLYFYWYRQILGQKVEFLVSFYNNEISEKSEIFDDQFSVERPDGSNFTLKIRSTKLEDSAMYFCASSFTRDLNYEQYFGPGTRLTVT.

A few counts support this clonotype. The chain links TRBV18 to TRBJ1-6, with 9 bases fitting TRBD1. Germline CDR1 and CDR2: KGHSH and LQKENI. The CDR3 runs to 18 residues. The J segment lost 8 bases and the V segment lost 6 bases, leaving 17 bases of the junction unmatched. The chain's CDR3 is CASSPNLQGQGSDSPLHF. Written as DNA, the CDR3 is TGTGCCAGCTCGCCGAACCTCCAAGGACAGGGGAGCGATTCACCCCTCCACTTT.

CDR3 residues: CSARGGGEKLFF. CDR3 bases: TGCAGTGCTAGAGGGGGTGGCGAAAAACTGTTTTTT. This rearrangement joins TRBV20-1 to TRBJ1-4; D is undetermined. Germline assignment: CDR1 DFQATT and CDR2 SNEGSKA (reference sequence). The germline V and J ends were trimmed by 1 base and 8 bases, with 8 bases remaining between them. The CDR3 has 12 residues.

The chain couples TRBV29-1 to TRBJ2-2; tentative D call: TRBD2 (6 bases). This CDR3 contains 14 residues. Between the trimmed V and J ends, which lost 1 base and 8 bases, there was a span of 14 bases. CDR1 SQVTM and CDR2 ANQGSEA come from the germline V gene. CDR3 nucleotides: TGCAGCGTTGAAGCGAGCGGGTATTTTGGGGAGCTGTTTTTT. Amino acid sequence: CSVEASGYFGELFF.

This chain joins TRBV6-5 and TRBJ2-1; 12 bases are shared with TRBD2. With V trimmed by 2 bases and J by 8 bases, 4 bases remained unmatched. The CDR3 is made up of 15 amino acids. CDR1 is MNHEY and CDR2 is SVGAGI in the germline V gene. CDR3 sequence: CASSYRTSGVHEQFF. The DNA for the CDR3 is TGTGCCAGCAGTTACCGGACTAGCGGGGTCCATGAGCAGTTCTTC.

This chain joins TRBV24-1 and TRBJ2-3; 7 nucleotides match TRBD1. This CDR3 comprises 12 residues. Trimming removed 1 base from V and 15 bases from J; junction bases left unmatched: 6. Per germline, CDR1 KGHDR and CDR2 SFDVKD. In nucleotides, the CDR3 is TGTGCCACCAGTGATTTTTCAGACAGGGAATATTTT. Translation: CATSDFSDREYF.

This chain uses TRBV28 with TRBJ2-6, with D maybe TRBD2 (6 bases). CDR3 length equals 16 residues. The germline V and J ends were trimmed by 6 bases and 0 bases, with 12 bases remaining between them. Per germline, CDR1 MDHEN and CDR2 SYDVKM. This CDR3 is CASRGRGISGANVLTF. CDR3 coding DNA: TGTGCCAGCAGGGGTCGGGGGATCTCTGGGGCCAACGTCCTGACTTTC.

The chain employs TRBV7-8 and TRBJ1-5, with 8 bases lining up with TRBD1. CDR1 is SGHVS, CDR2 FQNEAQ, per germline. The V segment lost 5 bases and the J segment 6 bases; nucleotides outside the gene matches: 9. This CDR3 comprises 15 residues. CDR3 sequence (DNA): TGTGCCAGCAGCCCAGGACAGGGAGGCTCTCAGCCCCAGCATTTT. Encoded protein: CASSPGQGGSQPQHF. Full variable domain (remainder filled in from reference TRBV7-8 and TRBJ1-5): GAGVSQSPRYKVAKRGQDVALRCDPISGHVSLFWYQQALGQGPEFLTYFQNEAQLDKSGLPSDRFFAERPEGSVSTLKIQRTQQEDSAVYLCASSPGQGGSQPQHFGDGTRLSIL.

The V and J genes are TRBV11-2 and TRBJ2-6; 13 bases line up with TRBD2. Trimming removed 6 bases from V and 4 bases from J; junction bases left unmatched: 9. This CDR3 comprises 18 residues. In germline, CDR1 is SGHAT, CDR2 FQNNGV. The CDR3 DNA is TGTGCCAGCAGAAATGGACTAGCGGGGGAGAGCGGGGCCAACGTCCTGACTTTC. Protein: CASRNGLAGESGANVLTF.

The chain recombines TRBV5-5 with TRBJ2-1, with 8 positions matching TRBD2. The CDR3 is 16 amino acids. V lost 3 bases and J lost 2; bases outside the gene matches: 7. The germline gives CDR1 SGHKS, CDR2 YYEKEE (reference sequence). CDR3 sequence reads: CASSYKRGRTYNEQFF. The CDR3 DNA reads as TGTGCCAGCAGCTATAAGCGGGGGAGGACCTACAATGAGCAGTTCTTC.

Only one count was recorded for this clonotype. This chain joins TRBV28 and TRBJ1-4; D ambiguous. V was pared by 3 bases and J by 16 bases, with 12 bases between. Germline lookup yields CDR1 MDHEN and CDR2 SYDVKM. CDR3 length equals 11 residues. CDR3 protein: CASSFLLDTFF. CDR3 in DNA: TGTGCCAGCAGTTTCCTCCTCGACACGTTTTTT.

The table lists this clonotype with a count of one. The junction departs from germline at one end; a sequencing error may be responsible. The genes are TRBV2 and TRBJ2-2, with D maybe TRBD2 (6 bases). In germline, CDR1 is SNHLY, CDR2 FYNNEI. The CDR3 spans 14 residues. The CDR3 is CSSTGTRNTGELFF. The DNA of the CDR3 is TGTTCCAGCACTGGGACTCGCAATACCGGGGAGCTGTTTTTT.

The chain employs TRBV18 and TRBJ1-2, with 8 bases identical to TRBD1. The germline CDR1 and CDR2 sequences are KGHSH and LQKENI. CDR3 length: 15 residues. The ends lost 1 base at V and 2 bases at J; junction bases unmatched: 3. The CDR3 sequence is CASSPQGQVNYGYTF. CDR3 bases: TGTGCCAGCTCACCACAGGGACAGGTCAACTATGGCTACACCTTC.

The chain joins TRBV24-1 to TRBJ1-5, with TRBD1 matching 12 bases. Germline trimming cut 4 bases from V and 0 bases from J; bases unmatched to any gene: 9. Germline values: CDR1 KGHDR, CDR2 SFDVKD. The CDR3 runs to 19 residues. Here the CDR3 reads CATSDPSGQGAFSNQPQHF. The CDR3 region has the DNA TGTGCCACCAGTGACCCTTCGGGACAGGGGGCTTTTAGCAATCAGCCCCAGCATTTT.